The 29 T cell receptor beta chains below were found in one sample sequenced in a study of shared clonotypes between healthy human individuals. Measured with immunoSEQ multiplex PCR; TCRdb has only the in-frame clones, and not every one. Among some 2 million clones listed, around 96% were seen once. CD45RO negativity and positive selection for CCR7 defined naive CD8 cells, a population that excluded terminally differentiated effector memory CD45RA+ cells. The source material was naive CD8+ T cells sorted from blood. All receptors derive from a man between 18 and 29 years old in good health.

The chain links TRBV27 to TRBJ2-7; D is perhaps TRBD1 or TRBD2 (5 bases each). The V end lost 4 bases, the J end lost 0 bases, and 19 bases lay between the germline ends. The V gene's germline CDR1 is MNHEY and CDR2 SMNVEV (reference sequence). The CDR3 has 17 residues. CDR3 nucleotides: TGTGCCAGCAGTTGGATGTACGGGACGGTCAGCTCCTACGAGCAGTACTTC. This encodes CASSWMYGTVSSYEQYF.

The chain carries TRBV4-1 and TRBJ1-5, with D perhaps matching TRBD1 (6 bases). Germline values: CDR1 MGHRA, CDR2 YSYEKL. V was clipped by 0 bases and J by 3 bases, with 12 bases between them. CDR3 size: 16 residues. CDR3 amino acids: CASSQEWSGANQPQHF. In DNA, the CDR3 is TGCGCCAGCAGCCAAGAATGGTCGGGGGCCAATCAGCCCCAGCATTTT.

V and J are TRBV2 and TRBJ1-1, with D possibly matching TRBD1 (5 bases). Germline V CDR1 and CDR2: SNHLY, FYNNEI. V was clipped by 7 bases and J by 1 base, with 16 bases between them. The CDR3 totals 15 residues. The CDR3 DNA reads as TGTGCCAGCACTAAACCGACAGTCGCGAACACTGAAGCTTTCTTT. Amino acid sequence: CASTKPTVANTEAFF.

The genes are TRBV11-1 and TRBJ2-1; TRBD2 might be the D (5 bases). Per germline, CDR1 SGHAT and CDR2 FQDESV (reference sequence). Trimming cost V 1 base and J 9 bases, with 13 bases left between them. The CDR3 has 14 residues. CDR3 coding DNA: TGTGCCAGCAGCTTAGGGAGAGGGCTGGGTGAGCAGTTCTTC. Its translation is CASSLGRGLGEQFF.

The chain links TRBV6-1 to TRBJ1-1, with 8 bases matching TRBD1. The CDR3 loop spans 14 amino acids. The germline gives CDR1 MNHNS, CDR2 SASEGT. Losses at the gene ends were 6 bases for V and 3 bases for J; bases not matched to a gene: 6. The CDR3 reads CASSEDREYTEAFF. The CDR3 region has the DNA TGTGCCAGCAGCGAGGACAGGGAGTACACTGAAGCTTTCTTT.

The V call is TRBV5-6, the J call TRBJ2-2; D not certain. Germline-derived CDR1 and CDR2 are SGHDT and YYEEEE. V lost 5 bases to trimming and J lost 4 bases, with 21 bases between them. The CDR3 consists of 17 residues. The DNA for the CDR3 is TGTGCCAGCAGTAATGGATGGGGTCAGTATTTCACCGGGGAGCTGTTTTTT. Translated: CASSNGWGQYFTGELFF.

Note on this clone: This specimen includes other DNA sequences encoding the same CDR3. The gene calls are TRBV7-9 and TRBJ2-7; possible D gene TRBD2, 5 bases. Germline V CDR1 and CDR2: SEHNR, FQNEAQ (reference sequence). Deletions cut 5 bases from V and 1 base from J, with 9 bases between. The CDR3 sequence is 13 residues long. The DNA of the CDR3 is TGTGCCAGCAGCACGGGGAGTTCCTACGAGCAGTACTTC. Encoded protein: CASSTGSSYEQYF.

The chain carries TRBV10-3 and TRBJ1-1, with 9 bases matching TRBD1. There are 18 residues in the CDR3. The V segment lost 2 bases and the J segment 1 base; nucleotides outside the gene matches: 11. Germline lookup yields CDR1 ENHRY and CDR2 SYGVKD. CDR3 coding DNA: TGTGCCATCAGTGAGACCGGACAGGGGCCCTCCACGAACACTGAAGCTTTCTTT. Amino acid sequence: CAISETGQGPSTNTEAFF.

This clone was detected only once. Other DNA sequences in the sample encode the same CDR3. The chain combines TRBV9 with TRBJ2-7; D tentatively fits TRBD1 or TRBD2 (6 bases each). The V gene lost 2 bases and the J gene lost 5 bases, with 8 bases spanning the gap. This CDR3 comprises 12 residues. Germline CDR1 reads SGDLS; CDR2 reads YYNGEE. CDR3: CASSVGGDEQYF. As DNA, the CDR3 is TGTGCCAGCAGCGTCGGGGGCGACGAGCAGTACTTC.

Comments on this clone: Other DNA sequences of this sample code for an identical CDR3. V is TRBV30 and J is TRBJ1-3, with a weak D call TRBD1 (6 bases). Trimming pared 1 base from V and 1 base from J, leaving 8 bases between. CDR1 and CDR2 (germline): GTSNPN, SVGIG (reference sequence). The CDR3 extends over 14 amino acids. As DNA, the CDR3 is TGTGCCTGGAGTGGGGGGCAGTCTGGAAACACCATATATTTT. Translating it yields CAWSGGQSGNTIYF.

This clone was counted a few times. This chain links TRBV4-2 with TRBJ2-5; D is possibly TRBD2 (6 bases). The germline V gene has CDR1 LGHNA and CDR2 YNFKEQ. The CDR3 extends over 15 amino acids. The V end lost 0 bases, the J end lost 1 base, and 9 bases lay between the germline ends. In nucleotides, the CDR3 is TGTGCCAGCAGCCAAGACGGAGGGGTCCAAGAGACCCAGTACTTC. Its translation: CASSQDGGVQETQYF.

The chain joins TRBV6-1 to TRBJ2-3, with 8 bases that match TRBD1. V trimming: 4 bases; J trimming: 2 bases; junction bases outside the gene matches: 5. The CDR3 has 15 residues. The germline V gene has CDR1 MNHNS and CDR2 SASEGT. The CDR3 sequence: CASSGRDRSTDTQYF. The CDR3 DNA reads as TGTGCCAGCAGTGGCCGGGACAGGTCCACAGATACGCAGTATTTT.

The CDR3, as DNA: TGCGCCAGCAGCATAGGCACTCGGGCCGGCACTGAAGCTTTCTTT. It codes for CASSIGTRAGTEAFF. The V gene is TRBV5-1, the J gene TRBJ1-1, with no clear D. This CDR3 comprises 15 residues. CDR1 and CDR2 from the germline V gene are SGHRS and YFSETQ. The V end was cut by 4 bases, the J end by 4 bases, with 17 bases between. The entire variable domain, with the rest obtained from reference TRBV5-1 and TRBJ1-1, is as follows: KAGVTQTPRYLIKTRGQQVTLSCSPISGHRSVSWYQQTPGQGLQFLFEYFSETQRNKGNFPGRFSGRQFSNSRSEMNVSTLELGDSALYLCASSIGTRAGTEAFFGQGTRLTVV.

The chain uses TRBV7-9 and TRBJ2-3; D not resolved. The CDR3 loop spans 14 amino acids. Germline V gene data show CDR1 as SEHNR and CDR2 as FQNEAQ (reference sequence). Trimming removed 1 base from V and 4 bases from J, with 9 bases in between. CDR3 residues: CASSLVPGADTQYF. CDR3 DNA sequence: TGTGCCAGCAGCTTAGTTCCAGGCGCAGATACGCAGTATTTT.

The chain carries TRBV7-2 and TRBJ2-7; 15 nucleotides line up with TRBD2. Germline V CDR1 and CDR2: SGHTA, FQGNSA. The trim removed 6 bases at V and 8 bases at J, leaving 20 bases unmatched. The CDR3 length is 19 residues. For the CDR3, the DNA is TGTGCCAGCAGGTCGGGACAGGGCGAGCCGGGACTAGCGGGAGGCAAGCAGTACTTC. Protein product: CASRSGQGEPGLAGGKQYF. Variable domain in full (rest from reference TRBV7-2 and TRBJ2-7): GAGVSQSPSNKVTEKGKDVELRCDPISGHTALYWYRQSLGQGLEFLIYFQGNSAPDKSGLPSDRFSAERTGGSVSTLTIQRTQQEDSAVYLCASRSGQGEPGLAGGKQYFGPGTRLTVT.

V and J are TRBV4-1 and TRBJ1-5, with D unclear. V shed 1 base and J shed 6 bases, with 7 bases lying between them. The CDR3 length is 13 residues. Germline-derived CDR1 and CDR2 are MGHRA and YSYEKL. The CDR3 coding sequence is TGCGCCAGCAGCCAAGCGAAGGGTCAGCCCCAGCATTTT. As protein: CASSQAKGQPQHF.

This clone has only one observation. This rearrangement joins TRBV4-2 to TRBJ1-2; TRBD1 agrees at 11 bases. The ends lost 4 bases at V and 1 base at J; junction bases unmatched: 11. Germline assignment: CDR1 LGHNA and CDR2 YNFKEQ. The CDR3 covers 18 residues. The chain's CDR3 is CASSPGPGQGEDNYGYTF. CDR3 DNA sequence: TGTGCCAGCAGCCCGGGACCGGGACAGGGGGAAGATAACTATGGCTACACCTTC.

The V call is TRBV7-2, the J call TRBJ2-5; D is unresolved. V was pared by 1 base and J by 4 bases, with 13 bases between. CDR1 SGHTA and CDR2 FQGNSA come from the germline V gene. This CDR3 is 15 amino acids long. CDR3 in amino acids: CASSLGLAPGETQYF. The CDR3 nucleotides read TGTGCCAGCAGCTTAGGACTGGCCCCGGGAGAGACCCAGTACTTC.

This chain joins TRBV10-3 and TRBJ2-1; D perhaps matches TRBD2 (5 bases). CDR1 is ENHRY and CDR2 is SYGVKD in the germline V gene. The CDR3 contains 16 residues. Trimming shortened V by 2 bases and J by 7 bases, and 18 bases separated the two germline ends. The CDR3 DNA follows: TGTGCCATCAGTGAGCCCCGGCTAGCTCCGGTGAATGAGCAGTTCTTC. Residues: CAISEPRLAPVNEQFF.

This clone was picked up a small number of times. The rearrangement links TRBV7-9 to TRBJ1-2; possible D gene TRBD1, 5 bases. V was pared by 2 bases and J by 6 bases, with 13 bases between. Germline-derived CDR1 and CDR2 are SEHNR and FQNEAQ (reference sequence). This CDR3 has 14 residues. The CDR3 region is CASSLSQEVNGYTF. CDR3 DNA: TGTGCCAGCAGCTTATCACAGGAGGTCAATGGCTACACCTTC.

The rearrangement uses TRBV30 and TRBJ2-7; D remains unclear. This CDR3 spans 15 amino acids. The germline gives CDR1 GTSNPN, CDR2 SVGIG (reference sequence). V was cut by 8 bases and J by 8 bases, with 28 bases left in between. The CDR3 region is CALENLGGPQEKQYF. DNA for the CDR3: TGTGCCCTGGAGAACCTGGGCGGTCCCCAGGAAAAGCAGTACTTC.

This sequence joins TRBV28 and TRBJ1-1, with D tentatively TRBD1 (5 bases). Trimming took off 6 bases at V and 1 base at J, with 12 bases between the two ends. The V gene's germline CDR1 is MDHEN and CDR2 SYDVKM. There are 14 residues in the CDR3. The CDR3 reads CASRVGGENTEAFF. The CDR3 DNA reads as TGTGCCAGCAGGGTGGGAGGGGAGAACACTGAAGCTTTCTTT.

V gene TRBV19 combines with J gene TRBJ1-1; D is undetermined. Between the trimmed V and J ends, which lost 4 bases and 5 bases, there was a span of 11 bases. CDR3 size: 13 residues. Looked up from germline, CDR1 is LNHDA and CDR2 is SQIVND (reference sequence). CDR3 sequence: CASSKATLTEAFF. The DNA of the CDR3 is TGTGCCAGTAGTAAGGCTACCCTGACTGAAGCTTTCTTT.

This clone was found once. At the DNA level, this CDR3 is encoded by other sequences in the same sample as well. V usage is TRBV19 and J usage is TRBJ2-7; a possible D gene is TRBD1 (5 bases). The CDR3 contains 13 residues. Trimming removed 6 bases at V and 0 bases at J, with 9 bases between. Per the germline V gene, CDR1 is LNHDA and CDR2 is SQIVND (reference sequence). The CDR3 sequence: CASSGQGSYEQYF. CDR3 nucleotides: TGTGCCAGTAGCGGGCAGGGCTCCTACGAGCAGTACTTC.

V usage is TRBV7-9 and J usage is TRBJ2-3; 14 positions match TRBD2. Germline CDR1 is SEHNR and CDR2 is FQNEAQ (reference sequence). J lost 5 bases, V lost 5 bases, and 3 bases had no gene match. The CDR3 runs 15 residues. The CDR3 DNA follows: TGTGCCAGCAGCCGCGGACTAGCGGGAGGAGATACGCAGTATTTT. This gives the protein CASSRGLAGGDTQYF.

The chain links TRBV2 to TRBJ2-7; TRBD2 aligns across 12 bases. Per the germline V gene, CDR1 is SNHLY and CDR2 is FYNNEI. CDR3 size: 15 residues. J lost 5 bases, V lost 8 bases, and 10 bases had no gene match. DNA for the CDR3: TGTGCCAGCCTCCGACTAGCGGGAGATCGCAACGAGCAGTACTTC. Translating it yields CASLRLAGDRNEQYF.

The chain employs TRBV6-1 and TRBJ2-3, with D hard to call. This CDR3 contains 14 residues. Deletions cut 1 base from V and 10 bases from J, with 15 bases between. Germline V gene sequence: CDR1 MNHNS, CDR2 SASEGT. CDR3 loop: CASSEGTTPLAQYF. The CDR3 DNA reads TGTGCCAGCAGTGAAGGGACCACCCCCTTGGCGCAGTATTTT.

CDR3 coding DNA: TGTGCCAGCTCACCATGGGGACAGGGTTCGTCTACCGAGCAGTACTTC. Its protein is CASSPWGQGSSTEQYF. This chain links TRBV18 with TRBJ2-7; 9 bases are a match to TRBD1. V lost 2 bases and J lost 6; bases outside the gene matches: 11. Germline-derived CDR1 and CDR2 are KGHSH and LQKENI. This CDR3 region has 16 residues.

Remarks on this clone: The sample holds other DNA sequences that translate to the same CDR3. This chain links TRBV6-5 with TRBJ1-5, with a weak D call TRBD1 (6 bases). The CDR3 runs to 14 residues. Germline lookup yields CDR1 MNHEY and CDR2 SVGAGI. V lost 0 bases to trimming and J lost 7 bases, with 10 bases between them. The CDR3 loop reads CASSYSGGGQPQHF. The CDR3 DNA is TGTGCCAGCAGTTACTCAGGGGGAGGGCAGCCCCAGCATTTT.